Below are 32 T cell receptor beta chains sequenced from a single sample in a study of tumor and adjacent non-tumor tissue in lung cancer. Three rounds of nested PCR, following a modified ARM-PCR protocol, produced the TCRbeta library. TCRdb re-called the multiplex PCR reads through MiXCR, storing one row per CDR3 protein. The sample records 40,000 to 60,000 distinct CDR3 sequences, 60% to 65% being singletons. RNA was extracted from bulk tissue without any cell sorting. The normal lung tissue was taken more than 3 cm from the tumor edge. The sequencing sample was made of distant non-tumor lung tissue. Source of these receptors: a woman in her seventies with non-small cell lung cancer.

As concerns this clonotype: At one of its ends the junction is not consistent with the germline gene, which may arise from a read error. The J gene is TRBJ2-3, the V gene TRBV5-1, with D tentatively TRBD2 (6 bases). This CDR3 is 14 amino acids long. From germline, CDR1 is SGHRS and CDR2 YFSETQ. This CDR3 is CASKPGAHTDTQCF. CDR3 in DNA: TGCGCCAGCAAGCCGGGAGCCCACACAGATACGCAGTGTTTT.

The V call is TRBV10-1, the J call TRBJ1-1, with D unresolved. Germline CDR1 WNHNN, CDR2 SYGVQD (reference sequence). This CDR3 has 13 amino acids. V was cut by 8 bases and J by 5 bases, with 15 bases left in between. The CDR3 sequence: CASGATLGTEAFF. The CDR3 bases are TGCGCCAGCGGTGCCACCCTGGGAACTGAAGCTTTCTTT.

This clonotype came up a few times. One base away lies a much larger clone, so this may be a sequencing read error. This chain joins TRBV4-1 and TRBJ1-5, with TRBD1 identical over 7 bases. The DNA matches TRBJ2-3 better at its end, which makes the J call doubtful. The length of the CDR3 is 16 residues. Germline V gives CDR1 MGHRA, CDR2 YSYEKL. Here the CDR3 reads CASSPDDTGANQPQYF. In DNA, the CDR3 is TGCGCCAGCAGCCCCGATGATACAGGGGCCAATCAGCCCCAGTATTTT.

With regard to this clonotype: One end of the junction does not line up with germline, which may come from a read error. The chain couples TRBV12-3 or TRBV12-4 to TRBJ2-2, with D perhaps matching TRBD2 (6 bases). CDR3 length equals 13 residues. The CDR3 protein is CVSSESGIGGLFF. CDR3 nucleotides: TGTGTCAGCAGCGAATCGGGCATCGGGGGGCTGTTTTTT.

As regards this clonotype: At one boundary the junction diverges from the germline segment, which might be a read error. This rearrangement joins TRBV5-1 to TRBJ2-1; D gene unclear. The CDR3 runs to 14 residues. Germline V gives CDR1 SGHRS, CDR2 YFSETQ. CDR3 sequence: CASSRGVPYNEQFF. In DNA, the CDR3 is TGCGCCAGCAGCCGTGGAGTACCCTACAATGAGCAATTCTTC.

This clonotype was found once. The conserved phenylalanine or tryptophan is not found at the CDR3 terminus, so this likely reflects a read error. The chain links TRBV29-1 to TRBJ2-2; unclear D gene. CDR1 and CDR2 (germline): SQVTM, ANQGSEA. The CDR3 totals 11 residues. The CDR3 loop reads CSVEDAGELFL. The CDR3, as DNA: TGCAGTGTTGAGGACGCCGGGGAGCTGTTTTTG.

This clonotype was observed at least ten times. A read error may explain this, as a much larger clone is one base away. The chain recombines TRBV4-2 with TRBJ1-5, with 8 bases that match TRBD1. The V gene end was trimmed by 3 bases and the J gene end by 6 bases; junction bases not matched to a gene: 4. CDR1 and CDR2 from the germline V gene are LGHNA and YNFKEQ. The CDR3 sequence is 14 residues long. The CDR3 protein is CASSHSGGGQPQHF. CDR3 DNA: TGTGCCAGCAGCCACTCAGGGGGCGGTCAGCCCCAGCATTTT.

In the case of this clonotype: One end of the junction fails to match germline, which may point to a read error. For the CDR3, the DNA is TGTGCCAGCAGTTACGTTAGTGTGCCGTTCTACGGGAATGAACAGTTCTTC. Its protein product is CASSYVSVPFYGNEQFF. The chain is built from TRBV6-2 or TRBV6-3 and TRBJ2-1, with D maybe TRBD2 (5 bases). Germline-derived CDR1 and CDR2 are MNHEY and SVGEGT. This CDR3 spans 17 amino acids.

This chain connects TRBV12-3 or TRBV12-4 to TRBJ1-3; D unclear. The CDR3 is made up of 18 amino acids. CDR3: CISSFRRLGGSLGDTIYF. The CDR3 bases are TGTATCAGCAGTTTCCGACGTTTGGGAGGAAGTCTGGGAGACACCATATATTTT.

The rearrangement uses TRBV11-1 and TRBJ2-3; a possible D gene is TRBD1 (6 bases). Germline CDR1 SGHAT, CDR2 FQDESV (reference sequence). V dropped 0 bases and J dropped 14 bases, with 18 bases sitting between them. There are 14 residues in the CDR3. The CDR3 sequence is CASSLAPGHYTRYF. CDR3 DNA: TGTGCCAGCAGCTTAGCCCCGGGACATTATACGAGGTATTTT. The full variable domain, in which reference TRBV11-1 and TRBJ2-3 provide the parts outside the CDR3, is EAEVAQSPRYKITEKSQAVAFWCDPISGHATLYWYRQILGQGPELLVQFQDESVVDDSQLPKDRFSAERLKGVDSTLKIQPAELGDSAMYLCASSLAPGHYTRYFGPGTRLTVL.

Comments on this clonotype: One junction end does not reproduce the germline sequence, and a read error may be involved. The chain employs TRBV6-6 and TRBJ1-2; D is unclear. Germline assignment: CDR1 MNHNY and CDR2 SVGAGI (reference sequence). The CDR3 length is 16 residues. CDR3 residues: CASSYSPPYNGYGYTF. The CDR3 DNA is TGTGCCAGTAGTTACTCGCCCCCTTACAACGGCTATGGCTACACCTTC.

On this clonotype: At one of its ends the junction is not consistent with the germline gene, which may arise from a read error. The gene calls are TRBV5-4 and TRBJ2-2; no firm D call. CDR1 is SGHNT and CDR2 is YYREEE in the germline V gene (reference sequence). This CDR3 is 12 amino acids long. CDR3 coding DNA: TGTGCCAACAGCTTGGATCCCCGGGAGCTGTTTTTT. Encoded protein: CANSLDPRELFF.

In regard to this clonotype: One end of the junction is discordant with germline, which a read error may explain. The rearrangement joins TRBV28 to TRBJ1-1, with D unresolved. In germline, CDR1 is MDHEN, CDR2 SYDVKM. CDR3 length: 13 residues. This CDR3 is CVSSEHVNTEAFF. The CDR3, as DNA: TGTGTCAGCAGTGAACACGTGAACACTGAAGCTTTCTTT.

For this clonotype: Its ends do not fully match the called genes, so a read error is possible. V and J are TRBV29-1 and TRBJ2-1, with 7 bases that match TRBD2. The germline gives CDR1 SQVTM, CDR2 ANQGSEA. The CDR3 loop spans 16 amino acids. CDR3 sequence: CSVRLAGGSTYNEQFF. CDR3 coding DNA: TGCAGCGTAAGACTAGCTGGAGGGAGCACCTACAACGAGCAGTTCTTC.

Of note for this clonotype: One base away lies a much larger clone, so this may be a sequencing read error. Given the absence of the conserved phenylalanine or tryptophan at the CDR3 end, a read error is likely. The genes are TRBV20-1 and TRBJ2-7; perhaps D is TRBD1 or TRBD2 (5 bases each). Trimming shortened V by 0 bases and J by 4 bases, and 13 bases separated the two germline ends. CDR1 is DFQATT, CDR2 SNEGSKA, per germline (reference sequence). CDR3 length: 14 residues. CDR3 nucleotide sequence: TGCAGTGCTAGAGATGGGGGTAGCTGGTACGAGCAGTACCTC. Protein product: CSARDGGSWYEQYL.

Here the CDR3 reads CASSRDSVDKQFF. In DNA form, the CDR3 reads TGTGCCAGCAGCCGGGACTCCGTCGATAAGCAGTTCTTC. The chain employs TRBV2 and TRBJ2-1; maybe TRBD2 (6 bases). The CDR3 totals 13 residues. Germline values: CDR1 SNHLY, CDR2 FYNNEI. Between the trimmed V and J ends, which lost 6 bases and 11 bases, there was a span of 17 bases. The full variable domain, its missing parts supplied by reference TRBV2 and TRBJ2-1, is EPEVTQTPSHQVTQMGQEVILRCVPISNHLYFYWYRQILGQKVEFLVSFYNNEISEKSEIFDDQFSVERPDGSNFTLKIRSTKLEDSAMYFCASSRDSVDKQFFGPGTRLTVL.

The rearrangement uses TRBV6-5 and TRBJ2-3; 7 bases map to TRBD1. V was clipped by 6 bases and J by 4 bases; unmatched bases: 13. This CDR3 has 16 residues. CDR1 is MNHEY and CDR2 is SVGAGI in the germline V gene. The CDR3 nucleotides read TGTGCCAGCAGGAGAGGGAACAGGGGCCTTTCAGATACGCAGTATTTT. Protein sequence: CASRRGNRGLSDTQYF.

To note about this clonotype: The CDR3 ends on some other residue instead of the conserved phenylalanine or tryptophan, so this is likely a read error. V usage is TRBV13 and J usage is TRBJ2-5; 7 bases line up with TRBD2. The V gene end was trimmed by 5 bases and the J gene end by 9 bases; junction bases not matched to a gene: 9. CDR1 is PRHDT, CDR2 FYEKMQ, per germline (reference sequence). The CDR3 runs 13 residues. The chain's CDR3 is CASSRTSGEAQYI. The CDR3 bases are TGTGCCAGCAGCCGGACCAGCGGGGAGGCCCAGTACATC.

As to this clonotype: A much larger clone sits a single nucleotide away, making a read error possible. The chain carries TRBV7-9 and TRBJ2-7; D gene ambiguous. This CDR3 has 15 amino acids. Germline CDR1 reads SEHNR; CDR2 reads FQNEAQ (reference sequence). The CDR3 DNA reads TGTGCCAGCAGCCCCCACTCCGCACTTACCTACAAGCAGTACTTC. Amino acid sequence: CASSPHSALTYKQYF.

About this clonotype itself: A junction end diverges from the germline sequence, so it may reflect a read error. The chain couples TRBV20-1 to TRBJ2-1; a possible D gene is TRBD2 (6 bases). Germline-derived CDR1 and CDR2 are DFQATT and SNEGSKA (reference sequence). The CDR3 sequence is 13 residues long. CDR3 DNA sequence: TGCAGTGCATTGGGCGGGGTCAACAATGAGCTGTTCTTC. This codes for CSALGGVNNELFF.

Many counts were recorded for this clonotype. The genes are TRBV5-4 and TRBJ2-7; 15 bases align to TRBD2. This CDR3 has 17 residues. V dropped 0 bases and J dropped 3; count of bases not matched to a gene: 4. The germline CDR1 and CDR2 sequences are SGHNT and YYREEE (reference sequence). The CDR3 sequence is CASSLGTSGRGVYEQYF. CDR3 sequence (DNA): TGTGCCAGCAGCTTGGGGACTAGCGGGAGGGGGGTCTACGAGCAGTACTTC. The full variable domain, its missing parts supplied by reference TRBV5-4 and TRBJ2-7, is ETGVTQSPTHLIKTRGQQVTLRCSSQSGHNTVSWYQQALGQGPQFIFQYYREEENGRGNFPPRFSGLQFPNYSSELNVNALELDDSALYLCASSLGTSGRGVYEQYFGPGTRLTVT.

Remarks on this clonotype: This could be a read error, since a much larger clone is one nucleotide away. The chain joins TRBV4-1 to TRBJ2-1; TRBD2 might be the D (6 bases). Trimming left V 7 bases short and J 5 bases short, with 21 bases between. The CDR3 sequence is 16 residues long. Germline lookup yields CDR1 MGHRA and CDR2 YSYEKL. The CDR3 region has the DNA TGCGCCAGCACCGCCAAGCTACTAGCCCGTGACAATGAGCAGTTCTTC. Amino acid sequence: CASTAKLLARDNEQFF.

In this sample, this clonotype turned up many times. An end of the junction differs from the germline gene, which may be a read error. The CDR3: CASSLDVWRDTDF. The CDR3 bases are TGCGCCAGCAGCTTGGATGTTTGGAGGGACACCGACTTC. The chain couples TRBV5-1 to TRBJ2-7, with D perhaps TRBD1 or TRBD2 (6 bases each). The CDR3 sequence is 13 residues long. The germline V gene has CDR1 SGHRS and CDR2 YFSETQ.

This clonotype was found many times. V usage is TRBV5-4 and J usage is TRBJ1-4, with a possible D match to TRBD1 (6 bases). CDR3 length equals 15 residues. V was pared by 4 bases and J by 7 bases, with 17 bases between. CDR1 and CDR2 from the germline V gene are SGHNT and YYREEE (reference sequence). In nucleotides, the CDR3 is TGTGCCAGCAGCCGAAGGGGCCAGGGGAGTGAAAAACTGTTTTTT. Protein product: CASSRRGQGSEKLFF.

This clonotype was recorded at least ten times. J is TRBJ2-1 and V is TRBV10-3, with no clear D. Germline V gene data show CDR1 as ENHRY and CDR2 as SYGVKD. V lost 0 bases and J 7 bases, leaving 13 bases between the germline ends. The CDR3 sequence is 15 residues long. CDR3 nucleotide sequence: TGTGCCATCAGTGAGTCGAGTCAGCCTAAAAATGAGCAGTTCTTC. Residues: CAISESSQPKNEQFF.

With regard to this clonotype: A much larger clone sits a single nucleotide away, making a read error possible. The J gene is TRBJ2-1, the V gene TRBV7-9, with TRBD2 matching over 8 bases. This CDR3 has 15 residues. The germline V gene encodes CDR1 SEHNR and CDR2 FQNEAQ (reference sequence). The CDR3 bases are TGTGCCATCAGCTTACGGAGCGGGAGAGAGAATGAGCAGTTCTTC. Amino acids: CAISLRSGRENEQFF.

The chain recombines TRBV29-1 with TRBJ2-1; 9 bases align to TRBD1. Germline V lookup: CDR1 SQVTM, CDR2 ANQGSEA. The CDR3 extends over 14 amino acids. The CDR3 sequence is CRAQQGARDNEQFF. The CDR3 DNA reads TGCCGTGCACAACAGGGGGCTAGAGATAATGAGCAGTTCTTC.

Points on this clonotype: A much larger clone differs by one base, so this may be a read error. CDR3 protein: CANSDPQTGLLEDYGYTF. Here the CDR3 DNA reads TGTGCCAACAGTGATCCCCAGACAGGGCTTCTGGAAGACTATGGCTACACCTTC. The chain recombines TRBV24-1 with TRBJ1-2; TRBD1 aligns across 7 bases. The CDR3 covers 18 residues. Germline V gene sequence: CDR1 KGHDR, CDR2 SFDVKD.

V is TRBV10-1 and J is TRBJ2-3; weak D call: TRBD1 (6 bases). V lost 4 bases to trimming and J lost 4 bases, with 12 bases between them. Germline V CDR1 and CDR2: WNHNN, SYGVQD (reference sequence). The CDR3 sequence is 14 residues long. The chain's CDR3 is CASSGQVWSDTQYF. DNA of the CDR3: TGCGCCAGCAGTGGACAGGTCTGGTCAGATACGCAGTATTTT.

A word on this clonotype: Being one base from a much bigger clone, this may be a read error. This chain connects TRBV28 to TRBJ2-4, with D tentatively TRBD1 (6 bases). The CDR3 sequence is 17 residues long. V was clipped by 4 bases and J by 1 base, with 17 bases between them. Germline CDR1 and CDR2: MDHEN and SYDVKM. CDR3 region: CASSSTGCALAKNIQYF. Here the CDR3 DNA reads TGTGCCAGCAGTTCAACAGGGTGCGCCTTGGCCAAAAACATTCAGTACTTC.

Remarks on this clonotype: A junction boundary mismatches the germline segment, possibly from a read error. The chain employs TRBV6-5 and TRBJ2-1, with 8 nucleotides matching TRBD2. The CDR3 runs to 18 residues. Germline V CDR1 and CDR2: MNHEY, SVGAGI. The CDR3 here is CASSYSSSSGVIYNEQFF. The CDR3 DNA follows: TGTGCCAGCAGCTACTCGAGTAGTAGCGGGGTTATTTACAATGAGCAATTCTTC.

The CDR3 loop reads CASSLEAYLAGFF. The CDR3 region has the DNA TGTGCCAGCAGCTTAGAGGCGTACCTCGCAGGTTTCTTT. The V and J genes are TRBV7-9 and TRBJ1-1; D is uncertain. CDR1 SEHNR and CDR2 FQNEAQ come from the germline V gene (reference sequence). The CDR3 extends over 13 amino acids. Trimming took 1 base from V and 13 from J, leaving 16 bases between them.